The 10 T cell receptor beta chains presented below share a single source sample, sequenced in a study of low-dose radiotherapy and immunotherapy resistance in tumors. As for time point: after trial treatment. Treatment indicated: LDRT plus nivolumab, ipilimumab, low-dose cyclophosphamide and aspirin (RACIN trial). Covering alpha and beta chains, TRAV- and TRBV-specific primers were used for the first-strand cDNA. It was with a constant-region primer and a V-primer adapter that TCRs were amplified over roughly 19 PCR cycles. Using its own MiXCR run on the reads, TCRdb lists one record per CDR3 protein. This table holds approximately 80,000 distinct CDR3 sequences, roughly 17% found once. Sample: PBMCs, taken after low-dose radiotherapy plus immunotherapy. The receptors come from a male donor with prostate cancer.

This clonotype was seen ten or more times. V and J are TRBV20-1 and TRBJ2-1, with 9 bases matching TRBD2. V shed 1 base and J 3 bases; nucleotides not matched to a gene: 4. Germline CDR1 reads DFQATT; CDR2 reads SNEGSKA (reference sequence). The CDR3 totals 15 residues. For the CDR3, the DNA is TGCAGTGCTAGAGGGGTTAGCGGGAGCTACAATGAGCAGTTCTTC. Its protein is CSARGVSGSYNEQFF.

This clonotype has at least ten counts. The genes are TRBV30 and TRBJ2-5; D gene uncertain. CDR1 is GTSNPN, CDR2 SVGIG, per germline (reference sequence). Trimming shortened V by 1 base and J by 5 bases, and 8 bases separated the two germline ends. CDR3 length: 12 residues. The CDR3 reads CAWSALTETQYF. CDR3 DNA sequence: TGTGCCTGGAGTGCCCTCACGGAGACCCAGTACTTC. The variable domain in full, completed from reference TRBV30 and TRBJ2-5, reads SQTIHQWPATLVQPVGSPLSLECTVEGTSNPNLYWYRQAAGRGLQLLFYSVGIGQISSEVPQNLSASRPQDRQFILSSKKLLLSDSGFYLCAWSALTETQYFGPGTRLLVL.

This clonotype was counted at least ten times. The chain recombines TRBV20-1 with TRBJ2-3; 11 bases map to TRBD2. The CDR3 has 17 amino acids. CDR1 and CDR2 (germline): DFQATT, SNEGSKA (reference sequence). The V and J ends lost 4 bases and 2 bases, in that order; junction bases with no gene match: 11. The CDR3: CSAIRLAGSGDTDTQYF. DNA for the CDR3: TGCAGTGCTATAAGACTAGCGGGATCGGGCGACACAGATACGCAGTATTTT.

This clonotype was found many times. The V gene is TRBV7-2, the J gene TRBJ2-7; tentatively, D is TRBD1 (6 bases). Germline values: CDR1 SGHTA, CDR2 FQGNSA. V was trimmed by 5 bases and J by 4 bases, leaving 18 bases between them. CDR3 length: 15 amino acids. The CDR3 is CASSLAGGGGYEQYF. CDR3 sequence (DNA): TGTGCCAGCAGCCTCGCGGGTGGGGGCGGATACGAGCAGTACTTC. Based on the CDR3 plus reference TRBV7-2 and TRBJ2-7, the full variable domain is GAGVSQSPSNKVTEKGKDVELRCDPISGHTALYWYRQSLGQGLEFLIYFQGNSAPDKSGLPSDRFSAERTGGSVSTLTIQRTQQEDSAVYLCASSLAGGGGYEQYFGPGTRLTVT.

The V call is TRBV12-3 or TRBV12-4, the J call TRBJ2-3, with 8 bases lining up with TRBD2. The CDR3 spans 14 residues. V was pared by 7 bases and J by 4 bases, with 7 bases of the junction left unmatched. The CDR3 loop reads CASILGGGSDTQYF. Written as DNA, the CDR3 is TGTGCCAGCATCCTCGGGGGGGGATCAGATACGCAGTATTTT.

In nucleotides, the CDR3 is TGTGCCAGCACCCCTCAAGGTTCGAACTATGGCTACACCTTC. Protein: CASTPQGSNYGYTF. The V call is TRBV12-3 or TRBV12-4, the J call TRBJ1-2; D is unclear. Deletions cut 7 bases from V and 2 bases from J, with 14 bases between. The CDR3 has 14 residues.

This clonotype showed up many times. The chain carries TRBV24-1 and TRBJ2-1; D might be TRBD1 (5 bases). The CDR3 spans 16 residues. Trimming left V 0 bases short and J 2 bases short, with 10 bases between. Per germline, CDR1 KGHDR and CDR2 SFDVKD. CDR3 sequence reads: CATSDLGAAAYNEQFF. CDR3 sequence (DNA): TGTGCCACCAGTGATTTGGGGGCGGCGGCCTACAATGAGCAGTTCTTC.

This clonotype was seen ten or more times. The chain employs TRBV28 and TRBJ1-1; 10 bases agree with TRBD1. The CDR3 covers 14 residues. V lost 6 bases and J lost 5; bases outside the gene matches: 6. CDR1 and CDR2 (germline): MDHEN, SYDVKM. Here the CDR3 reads CASRTDRGFTEAFF. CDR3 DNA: TGTGCCAGCAGGACGGACAGGGGGTTTACTGAAGCTTTCTTT.

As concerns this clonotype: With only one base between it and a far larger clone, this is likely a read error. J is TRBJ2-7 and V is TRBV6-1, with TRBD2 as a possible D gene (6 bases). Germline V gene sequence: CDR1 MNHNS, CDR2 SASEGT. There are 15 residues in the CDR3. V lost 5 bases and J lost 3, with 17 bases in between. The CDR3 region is CASSYPSRGIYEQYF. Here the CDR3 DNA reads TGTGCCAGCAGTTACCCAAGCCGGGGGATCTACGAGCAGTACTTC.

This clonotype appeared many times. The CDR3 spells CSASPSGLSGYGYTF. In nucleotides, the CDR3 is TGCAGTGCTAGTCCCTCAGGACTGTCGGGCTATGGCTACACCTTC. V and J are TRBV20-1 and TRBJ1-2; D is unclear. Trimming took 3 bases from V and 4 from J, leaving 18 bases between them. The germline CDR1 and CDR2 sequences are DFQATT and SNEGSKA (reference sequence). CDR3 length equals 15 residues.